The 23 T cell receptor beta chains given below trace back to one sample, sequenced in a study of blood T cell repertoires in COVID-19. Data came from immunoSEQ multiplex PCR; TCRdb stores just in-frame clones and leaves some out. Of just over 80,000 clones listed, around 76% were seen once; the top ten hold less than 20%. The specimen was peripheral blood. All receptors come from a woman aged 80 or over with active or convalescent COVID-19.

This clone turned up a few times. The gene calls are TRBV6-5 and TRBJ2-4; 9 nucleotides agree with TRBD2. Germline-derived CDR1 and CDR2 are MNHEY and SVGAGI. The CDR3 length is 16 residues. The ends lost 0 bases at V and 4 bases at J; junction bases unmatched: 4. CDR3 amino acids: CASSYSISGGKNIQYF. The DNA of the CDR3 is TGTGCCAGCAGTTACTCGATTAGCGGGGGTAAAAACATTCAGTACTTC.

This clone was observed a single time. The chain carries TRBV6-5 and TRBJ2-5; 7 bases agree with TRBD1. Germline trimming cut 0 bases from V and 2 bases from J; bases unmatched to any gene: 3. The germline V gene encodes CDR1 MNHEY and CDR2 SVGAGI. This CDR3 is built from 15 residues. CDR3 nucleotide sequence: TGTGCCAGCAGTTACTCTTGGGGACAGCAAGAGACCCAGTACTTC. It is translated as CASSYSWGQQETQYF.

There are a few counts of this clone. The CDR3 sequence: CASTSGQGSLGQPQHF. In DNA, the CDR3 is TGTGCCAGTACCTCGGGACAGGGGTCTCTAGGACAGCCCCAGCATTTT. The rearrangement joins TRBV19 to TRBJ1-5; 10 nucleotides agree with TRBD1. V lost 7 bases, J lost 7 bases, and 13 bases stayed unmatched. The CDR3 is made up of 16 amino acids. Germline CDR1 LNHDA, CDR2 SQIVND (reference sequence).

This clone was observed once. The chain is built from TRBV19 and TRBJ2-7; 9 bases align to TRBD1. Per germline, CDR1 LNHDA and CDR2 SQIVND (reference sequence). The CDR3 spans 13 residues. Unmatched junction bases numbered 5, after V lost 5 bases and J lost 6 bases. Here the CDR3 reads CASSLTGGGEQYF. The CDR3 coding sequence is TGTGCCAGTAGTCTCACAGGGGGCGGCGAGCAGTACTTC.

The rearrangement links TRBV29-1 to TRBJ2-3, with 9 bases lining up with TRBD1. The CDR3 totals 15 residues. Trimming cost V 7 bases and J 2 bases; bases outside gene matches: 10. The germline V gene encodes CDR1 SQVTM and CDR2 ANQGSEA. CDR3 DNA: TGCAGCGCCTGCACAGGGGGCGACCCCACAGATACGCAGTATTTT. Protein: CSACTGGDPTDTQYF.

As concerns this clone: Germline is not matched at one junction end, which may reflect a read error. V is TRBV4-2 and J is TRBJ2-3; D is perhaps TRBD2 (7 bases). The germline V gene has CDR1 LGHNA and CDR2 YNFKEQ. The CDR3 is 19 residues long. CDR3 loop: CPSSLSEATGGLNTDTQYF. CDR3 nucleotide sequence: TGTCCCAGCAGCCTAAGTGAAGCGACGGGGGGCCTGAACACAGATACGCAGTATTTT.

This clone was counted ten times or more. The genes are TRBV4-1 and TRBJ2-2, with 9 nucleotides matching TRBD2. CDR1 is MGHRA, CDR2 YSYEKL, per germline. The V segment lost 4 bases and the J segment 7 bases; nucleotides outside the gene matches: 10. The CDR3 length is 16 residues. The chain's CDR3 is CASSPEGSGGFGELFF. The DNA for the CDR3 is TGCGCCAGCAGCCCCGAAGGTAGCGGGGGCTTCGGGGAGCTGTTTTTT.

V gene TRBV3-1 (or the pseudogene TRBV3-2) combines with J gene TRBJ1-4, with 7 bases identical to TRBD1. V shed 4 bases and J 2 bases; nucleotides not matched to a gene: 4. Germline loops: CDR1 LGHDT, CDR2 YNNKEL (reference sequence). The CDR3 is 15 residues long. The CDR3 spells CASSPNRGTNEKLFF. The CDR3 DNA reads TGTGCCAGCAGCCCAAACAGGGGCACTAATGAAAAACTGTTTTTT.

V gene TRBV28 combines with J gene TRBJ1-4, with 7 positions matching TRBD1. Unmatched junction bases numbered 11, after V lost 7 bases and J lost 0 bases. Germline V gene data show CDR1 as MDHEN and CDR2 as SYDVKM. This CDR3 is built from 17 residues. As DNA, the CDR3 is TGTGCCAGCAATTCAAACAGGGGAGAATCAACTAATGAAAAACTGTTTTTT. This codes for CASNSNRGESTNEKLFF.

The table lists this clone with a count of one. The V gene is TRBV27, the J gene TRBJ1-1; D is ambiguous. CDR3 length: 11 amino acids. Germline-derived CDR1 and CDR2 are MNHEY and SMNVEV (reference sequence). V was shortened by 3 bases and J by 5 bases, with 4 bases between the two germline ends. CDR3: CASSFGTEAFF. CDR3 nucleotides: TGTGCCAGCAGTTTCGGGACTGAAGCTTTCTTT.

This chain links TRBV20-1 with TRBJ2-7; 7 nucleotides align to TRBD1. J gave up 2 bases and V 3 bases, and 7 bases lay outside the gene matches. This CDR3 region has 14 residues. Germline loops: CDR1 DFQATT, CDR2 SNEGSKA (reference sequence). The CDR3 DNA is TGCAGTGCTAGTCTACAGGGGAGCCCCTACGAGCAGTACTTC. Translation: CSASLQGSPYEQYF.

The chain carries TRBV10-3 and TRBJ1-5, with no clear D. CDR3 size: 15 residues. CDR1 is ENHRY and CDR2 is SYGVKD in the germline V gene. Trimming took 3 bases from V and 2 from J, leaving 11 bases between them. CDR3 residues: CAISEGGEGNQPQHF. The CDR3 DNA follows: TGTGCCATCAGTGAAGGCGGGGAGGGCAATCAGCCCCAGCATTTT.

This chain links TRBV6-6 with TRBJ2-7; TRBD1 agrees at 7 bases. Germline V CDR1 and CDR2: MNHNY, SVGAGI (reference sequence). The ends lost 2 bases at V and 2 bases at J; junction bases unmatched: 6. The CDR3 has 15 amino acids. The CDR3 DNA reads TGTGCCAGCAGTTACCTGAGGGGGCGAACCTACGAGCAGTACTTC. Amino acid sequence: CASSYLRGRTYEQYF.

In regard to this clone: The junction departs from germline at one end; a sequencing error may be responsible. The V call is TRBV7-7, the J call TRBJ2-3, with D tentatively TRBD1 (6 bases). The CDR3 is made up of 15 amino acids. Germline V gives CDR1 SSHAT, CDR2 FNYEAQ (reference sequence). The CDR3 loop reads CASSATGSEADTQYF. In DNA form, the CDR3 reads TGTGCTAGCAGCGCCACAGGGTCTGAGGCAGATACGCAGTATTTT. Drawing the rest from reference TRBV7-7 and TRBJ2-3, the complete variable domain is GAGVSQSPRYKVTKRGQDVTLRCDPISSHATLYWYQQALGQGPEFLTYFNYEAQPDKSGLPSDRFSAERPEGSISTLTIQRTEQRDSAMYRCASSATGSEADTQYFGPGTRLTVL.

The chain uses TRBV6-5 and TRBJ1-3, with a weak D call TRBD1 (5 bases). Germline CDR1 reads MNHEY; CDR2 reads SVGAGI. V was clipped by 2 bases and J by 2 bases, with 7 bases between them. This CDR3 has 14 residues. The CDR3 spells CASSYRGTGNTIYF. In DNA form, the CDR3 reads TGTGCCAGCAGTTACAGGGGTACTGGAAACACCATATATTTT.

With respect to this clone: In the same sample, other DNA sequences code for this CDR3. The chain is built from TRBV6-1 and TRBJ1-4, with unresolved D. Germline V gene data show CDR1 as MNHNS and CDR2 as SASEGT. Trimming removed 0 bases from V and 0 bases from J, with 8 bases in between. The CDR3 is 16 amino acids. The CDR3, as DNA: TGTGCCAGCAGTGAAGCAAGCCTTGCAACTAATGAAAAACTGTTTTTT. Amino acids: CASSEASLATNEKLFF.

J is TRBJ1-3 and V is TRBV27; the D gene is possibly TRBD1 (6 bases). This CDR3 comprises 13 residues. In germline, CDR1 is MNHEY, CDR2 SMNVEV (reference sequence). The CDR3: CATWDTSGNTIYF. The CDR3 DNA sequence: TGTGCTACCTGGGACACCTCTGGAAACACCATATATTTT.

V usage is TRBV5-8 and J usage is TRBJ1-2; TRBD1 matches 9 bases. The CDR3 is made up of 14 amino acids. J lost 8 bases, V lost 0 bases, and 5 bases had no gene match. CDR1 is SGHTS and CDR2 is YDEGEE in the germline V gene. DNA of the CDR3: TGTGCCAGCAGCTTGGTACAGGGGGCGAGAGGCTACACCTTC. Translated: CASSLVQGARGYTF. Looking up the rest from reference TRBV5-8 and TRBJ1-2 gives the full variable domain: EAGVTQSPTHLIKTRGQQATLRCSPISGHTSVYWYQQALGLGLQFLLWYDEGEERNRGNFPPRFSGRQFPNYSSELNVNALELEDSALYLCASSLVQGARGYTFGSGTRLTVV.

Note on this clone: A read error may account for a junction end that differs from germline. The genes are TRBV7-7 and TRBJ2-2, with 9 bases identical to TRBD1. The CDR3 totals 15 residues. CDR1 SSHAT and CDR2 FNYEAQ come from the germline V gene (reference sequence). CDR3 sequence reads: CASSRTGVDTGELFF. The CDR3 DNA reads TGTGCTAGCAGCCGGACAGGGGTGGACACCGGGGAGCTGTTTTTT. The full variable domain, in which reference TRBV7-7 and TRBJ2-2 provide the parts outside the CDR3, is GAGVSQSPRYKVTKRGQDVTLRCDPISSHATLYWYQQALGQGPEFLTYFNYEAQPDKSGLPSDRFSAERPEGSISTLTIQRTEQRDSAMYRCASSRTGVDTGELFFGEGSRLTVL.

The V and J genes are TRBV3-1 (or the pseudogene TRBV3-2) and TRBJ2-1, with 9 positions matching TRBD2. Germline CDR1 and CDR2: LGHDT and YNNKEL (reference sequence). This CDR3 region has 15 residues. V shed 4 bases, J shed 10 bases, and the junction held 11 bases outside the gene matches. The DNA for the CDR3 is TGTGCCAGCAGCCTCGGGGGTAGCGGGGGTGGCGAGCAGTTCTTC. This codes for CASSLGGSGGGEQFF.

This chain joins TRBV3-1 (or the pseudogene TRBV3-2) and TRBJ2-4; the D gene is possibly TRBD2 (6 bases). The CDR3 consists of 14 residues. Germline-derived CDR1 and CDR2 are LGHDT and YNNKEL (reference sequence). V was trimmed by 4 bases and J by 9 bases, leaving 16 bases between them. CDR3 protein: CASSLPSLGGIQYF. CDR3 in DNA: TGTGCCAGCAGCCTCCCGAGTCTCGGGGGCATTCAGTACTTC.

V gene TRBV5-1 combines with J gene TRBJ1-4, with unresolved D. The CDR3 is 12 residues long. Between the trimmed V and J ends, which lost 5 bases and 6 bases, there was a span of 8 bases. Germline V gives CDR1 SGHRS, CDR2 YFSETQ. CDR3 DNA: TGCGCCAGCAGGGGCAGTGATGAAAAACTGTTTTTT. Protein sequence: CASRGSDEKLFF. The variable domain in full, with the rest retrieved from reference TRBV5-1 and TRBJ1-4, is KAGVTQTPRYLIKTRGQQVTLSCSPISGHRSVSWYQQTPGQGLQFLFEYFSETQRNKGNFPGRFSGRQFSNSRSEMNVSTLELGDSALYLCASRGSDEKLFFGSGTQLSVL.

Only one count was recorded for this clone. The rearrangement links TRBV29-1 to TRBJ1-4, with D unresolved. Germline CDR1 and CDR2: SQVTM and ANQGSEA. V was trimmed by 1 base and J by 8 bases, leaving 14 bases between them. The CDR3 is made up of 14 amino acids. The CDR3 region is CSVEGEGEGEKLFF. The DNA for the CDR3 is TGCAGCGTTGAAGGAGAAGGAGAAGGCGAAAAACTGTTTTTT.